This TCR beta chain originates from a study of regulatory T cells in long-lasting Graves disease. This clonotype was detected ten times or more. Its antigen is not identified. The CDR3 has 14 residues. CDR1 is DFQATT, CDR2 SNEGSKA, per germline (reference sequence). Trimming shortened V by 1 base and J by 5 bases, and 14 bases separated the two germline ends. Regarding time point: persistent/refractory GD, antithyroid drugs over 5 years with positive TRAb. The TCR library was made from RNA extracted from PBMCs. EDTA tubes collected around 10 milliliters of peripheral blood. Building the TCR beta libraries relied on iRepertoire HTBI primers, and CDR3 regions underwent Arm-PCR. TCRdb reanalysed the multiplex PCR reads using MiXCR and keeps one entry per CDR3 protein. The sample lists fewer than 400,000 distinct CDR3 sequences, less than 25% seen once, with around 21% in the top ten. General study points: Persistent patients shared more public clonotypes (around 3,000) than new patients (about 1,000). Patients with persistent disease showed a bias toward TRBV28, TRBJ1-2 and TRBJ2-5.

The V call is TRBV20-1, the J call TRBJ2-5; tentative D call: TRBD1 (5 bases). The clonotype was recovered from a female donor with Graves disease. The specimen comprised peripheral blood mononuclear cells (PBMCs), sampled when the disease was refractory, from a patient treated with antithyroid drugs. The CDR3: CSARGRTPFETQYF. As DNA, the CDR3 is TGCAGTGCTAGAGGGCGGACACCGTTTGAGACCCAGTACTTC.